A single sample gave rise to the 27 T cell receptor beta chains below, sequenced in a study of cytomegalovirus exposure and HLA in healthy donors. Primers: 60 Vbeta forward and 13 Jbeta reverse. This table comes from immunoSEQ multiplex PCR, and its TCRdb copy is limited to in-frame clones, with some not included. The sample contains about 250,000 clones, around 80% of which appear only once. What was sequenced was PBMCs. These receptors all stem from a boy between 10 and 17 years old in good health and CMV-seronegative.

J is TRBJ2-7 and V is TRBV6-5; D gene uncertain. The CDR3 length is 13 residues. The V gene lost 2 bases and the J gene lost 2 bases, with 7 bases spanning the gap. Germline assignment: CDR1 MNHEY and CDR2 SVGAGI. The CDR3 DNA reads as TGTGCCAGCAGTTACATTGACACCTACGAGCAGTACTTC. It translates to CASSYIDTYEQYF.

This sequence joins TRBV28 and TRBJ2-2; no reliable D call. This CDR3 is built from 17 residues. Trimming cost V 2 bases and J 5 bases, with 18 bases left between them. The germline V gene encodes CDR1 MDHEN and CDR2 SYDVKM. Here the CDR3 reads CASSLPRSRYSTGELFF. In DNA form, the CDR3 reads TGTGCCAGCAGTTTACCCCGCTCTAGATACTCAACCGGGGAGCTGTTTTTT.

CDR3 bases: TGTGCCAGCAGCTTAGATGGGGGCGGAAGTGTATCGGGAGAGCAGTTCTTC. Translation gives CASSLDGGGSVSGEQFF. The gene calls are TRBV11-3 and TRBJ2-1, with TRBD1 as a possible D gene (6 bases). The length of the CDR3 is 17 residues. Trimming stripped 0 bases from V and 10 bases from J, with 22 bases between. Germline V gene sequence: CDR1 SGHNT, CDR2 YENEEA.

This clone came up a few times. The gene calls are TRBV5-4 and TRBJ1-2; D is undetermined. Germline V gene lookup returns CDR1 SGHNT and CDR2 YYREEE (reference sequence). V lost 3 bases and J 5 bases, leaving 11 bases between the germline ends. This CDR3 has 13 amino acids. CDR3 coding DNA: TGTGCCAGCAGCTCCCGTAACAGATATGGCTACACCTTC. Residues: CASSSRNRYGYTF.

This clone showed up just once. The chain uses TRBV15 and TRBJ1-1; D is unresolved. This CDR3 has 16 residues. Looked up from germline, CDR1 is LNHNV and CDR2 is YYDKDF (reference sequence). Trimming left V 2 bases short and J 0 bases short, with 13 bases between. The CDR3 DNA sequence: TGTGCCACCAGCAGATCCTCCTTTCCCGTGAACACTGAAGCTTTCTTT. This sequence encodes CATSRSSFPVNTEAFF.

The chain is built from TRBV7-9 and TRBJ2-7; 8 bases are a match to TRBD1. The junction had 10 bases not matched to a gene; V was cut back by 1 base and J by 5 bases. CDR3 length: 16 amino acids. Germline CDR1 reads SEHNR; CDR2 reads FQNEAQ (reference sequence). The CDR3 coding sequence is TGTGCCAGCAGCTTAGTCGTCTGGACAGGGCTCGACGAGCAGTACTTC. Translation gives CASSLVVWTGLDEQYF.

The chain links TRBV30 to TRBJ2-7; 7 positions agree with TRBD2. V gave up 3 bases and J gave up 5 bases; unmatched junction bases: 10. The germline V gene encodes CDR1 GTSNPN and CDR2 SVGIG (reference sequence). The CDR3 length is 14 residues. DNA of the CDR3: TGTGCCTGGAGCCGTGGGGAGGGCAACAACGAGCAGTACTTC. It is translated as CAWSRGEGNNEQYF.

The chain employs TRBV2 and TRBJ1-1, with TRBD1 identical over 8 bases. Germline-derived CDR1 and CDR2 are SNHLY and FYNNEI. This CDR3 is built from 14 residues. V trimming: 2 bases; J trimming: 6 bases; junction bases outside the gene matches: 5. CDR3 amino acids: CASSESDRASEAFF. The CDR3 coding sequence is TGTGCCAGCAGTGAATCGGACAGGGCATCTGAAGCTTTCTTT.

The V and J genes are TRBV7-9 and TRBJ2-7, with D possibly being TRBD1 (5 bases). The germline gives CDR1 SEHNR, CDR2 FQNEAQ (reference sequence). V shed 1 base and J shed 5 bases, with 15 bases lying between them. CDR3 length: 15 residues. The DNA of the CDR3 is TGTGCCAGCAGCTTAGGAGGTAGGGTAGGGGACGAGCAGTACTTC. This gives the protein CASSLGGRVGDEQYF.

This chain links TRBV5-6 with TRBJ2-1; the D gene is possibly TRBD2 (5 bases). This CDR3 comprises 13 residues. Trimming cost V 0 bases and J 9 bases, with 10 bases left between them. Germline values: CDR1 SGHDT, CDR2 YYEEEE. In nucleotides, the CDR3 is TGTGCCAGCAGCTTGGCTCGTGGACTTGAGCAGTTCTTC. This encodes CASSLARGLEQFF.

The chain has TRBV6-1 and TRBJ1-5; possible D gene TRBD1, 5 bases. V was shortened by 6 bases and J by 5 bases, with 17 bases between the two germline ends. Germline assignment: CDR1 MNHNS and CDR2 SASEGT. The CDR3 has 15 residues. This CDR3 reads CASRGAGFGDQPQHF. The DNA for the CDR3 is TGTGCCAGCAGAGGGGCAGGGTTTGGGGATCAGCCCCAGCATTTT.

The J gene is TRBJ2-3, the V gene TRBV18, with TRBD2 matching over 13 bases. Germline CDR1 is KGHSH and CDR2 is LQKENI. This CDR3 has 15 amino acids. The V and J ends lost 8 bases and 5 bases, in that order; junction bases with no gene match: 7. The CDR3 reads CASLLAGGPRDTQYF. In DNA, the CDR3 is TGTGCCAGCCTACTAGCGGGGGGGCCCAGAGATACGCAGTATTTT.

This clone turned up a few times. The chain couples TRBV4-2 to TRBJ1-1; D not certain. V dropped 4 bases and J dropped 1 base, with 10 bases sitting between them. Germline CDR1 is LGHNA and CDR2 is YNFKEQ. The CDR3 spans 14 residues. Written as DNA, the CDR3 is TGTGCCAGCAGCCCAACAGCTCAGAACACTGAAGCTTTCTTT. Residues: CASSPTAQNTEAFF.

This clone was found once. V gene TRBV9 combines with J gene TRBJ2-3, with D perhaps matching TRBD2 (6 bases). This CDR3 is 17 amino acids long. The V end lost 4 bases, the J end lost 8 bases, and 26 bases lay between the germline ends. CDR1 SGDLS and CDR2 YYNGEE come from the germline V gene. CDR3 sequence reads: CASSPRSGLDLFGTQYF. The CDR3 DNA follows: TGTGCCAGCAGCCCAAGATCGGGACTGGATCTCTTCGGTACGCAGTATTTT.

This clone was seen only once. V is TRBV5-1 and J is TRBJ2-6; 10 bases map to TRBD1. CDR1 and CDR2 from the germline V gene are SGHRS and YFSETQ. V lost 5 bases, J lost 0 bases, and 8 bases stayed unmatched. CDR3 length equals 18 residues. The CDR3 region is CASRGPGTGDSGANVLTF. The CDR3 nucleotides are TGCGCCAGCAGGGGACCCGGGACAGGGGACTCTGGGGCCAACGTCCTGACTTTC.

The rearrangement joins TRBV9 to TRBJ1-1; D is uncertain. The CDR3 spans 14 residues. Looked up from germline, CDR1 is SGDLS and CDR2 is YYNGEE. V dropped 1 base and J dropped 1 base, with 8 bases sitting between them. The CDR3: CASSVRGGNTEAFF. The CDR3 region has the DNA TGTGCCAGCAGCGTAAGAGGCGGGAACACTGAAGCTTTCTTT.

The rearrangement links TRBV18 to TRBJ1-6, with 12 bases aligning to TRBD1. J lost 9 bases, V lost 3 bases, and 3 bases had no gene match. Germline V lookup: CDR1 KGHSH, CDR2 LQKENI. The CDR3 loop spans 15 amino acids. CDR3 residues: CASSPTGQGASPLHF. The CDR3 DNA follows: TGTGCCAGCTCACCCACGGGACAGGGGGCTTCACCCCTCCACTTT.

The CDR3 DNA sequence: TGCGCCAGCAGCCCCCAGGTTTATTATAATTCACCCCTCCACTTT. This translates into CASSPQVYYNSPLHF. The chain links TRBV4-1 to TRBJ1-6, with unresolved D. There are 15 residues in the CDR3. Trimming left V 4 bases short and J 4 bases short, with 11 bases between. Germline V gives CDR1 MGHRA, CDR2 YSYEKL.

This sequence joins TRBV29-1 and TRBJ2-3; 13 bases are shared with TRBD2. The ends lost 6 bases at V and 5 bases at J; junction bases unmatched: 8. The CDR3 runs 15 residues. Per germline, CDR1 SQVTM and CDR2 ANQGSEA. The CDR3 sequence: CSVGTSGGARDTQYF. CDR3 DNA: TGCAGCGTCGGAACTAGCGGGGGGGCCAGAGATACGCAGTATTTT.

The chain couples TRBV30 to TRBJ2-1, with a tentative D call TRBD2 (5 bases). CDR1 is GTSNPN, CDR2 SVGIG, per germline (reference sequence). The CDR3 length is 14 residues. V was clipped by 0 bases and J by 7 bases, with 13 bases between them. The CDR3: CAWSVLGQRNEQFF. DNA of the CDR3: TGTGCCTGGAGTGTACTAGGCCAGAGGAATGAGCAGTTCTTC. Together with reference TRBV30 and TRBJ2-1, the CDR3 gives the full variable domain: SQTIHQWPATLVQPVGSPLSLECTVEGTSNPNLYWYRQAAGRGLQLLFYSVGIGQISSEVPQNLSASRPQDRQFILSSKKLLLSDSGFYLCAWSVLGQRNEQFFGPGTRLTVL.

The rearrangement joins TRBV5-4 to TRBJ2-1; tentative D call: TRBD2 (5 bases). There are 16 residues in the CDR3. V was cut by 5 bases and J by 8 bases, with 23 bases left in between. Per germline, CDR1 SGHNT and CDR2 YYREEE (reference sequence). CDR3 in amino acids: CASSGWEKARGHEQFF. DNA of the CDR3: TGTGCCAGCAGTGGATGGGAGAAGGCTAGAGGGCATGAGCAGTTCTTC.

This clone was recorded a few times. This chain joins TRBV19 and TRBJ2-2; 9 bases are a match to TRBD1. This CDR3 region has 16 residues. Unmatched junction bases numbered 3, after V lost 4 bases and J lost 0 bases. Germline CDR1 and CDR2: LNHDA and SQIVND (reference sequence). The CDR3 sequence: CASSRDRVPNTGELFF. The CDR3 bases are TGTGCCAGTAGTAGGGACAGGGTCCCGAACACCGGGGAGCTGTTTTTT.

The V gene is TRBV27, the J gene TRBJ1-2; 7 nucleotides agree with TRBD1. Germline CDR1 reads MNHEY; CDR2 reads SMNVEV (reference sequence). V lost 6 bases to trimming and J lost 6 bases; unmatched junction nucleotides: 10. The CDR3 length is 14 residues. CDR3 sequence reads: CASSSDRVRHGYTF. CDR3 DNA: TGTGCCAGCAGCTCCGACAGGGTTCGACATGGCTACACCTTC.

This rearrangement joins TRBV30 to TRBJ2-7, with no clear D. CDR3 length: 12 residues. Germline CDR1 and CDR2: GTSNPN and SVGIG (reference sequence). Trimming removed 1 base from V and 6 bases from J, with 10 bases in between. The DNA for the CDR3 is TGTGCCTGGAGTGACAGCCTCGGCGAGCAGTACTTC. Residues: CAWSDSLGEQYF.

The chain recombines TRBV19 with TRBJ2-6, with a possible D match to TRBD1 (5 bases). Trimming removed 4 bases at V and 1 base at J, with 17 bases between. The CDR3 covers 18 residues. The germline gives CDR1 LNHDA, CDR2 SQIVND (reference sequence). CDR3 region: CASSSLGRATSGANVLTF. The CDR3 DNA reads as TGTGCCAGTAGTAGTCTCGGCAGGGCTACTTCTGGGGCCAACGTCCTGACTTTC.

The J gene is TRBJ1-2, the V gene TRBV5-1, with 8 bases identical to TRBD1. V lost 4 bases to trimming and J lost 7 bases; unmatched junction nucleotides: 6. From germline, CDR1 is SGHRS and CDR2 YFSETQ. This CDR3 comprises 13 residues. CDR3 coding DNA: TGCGCCAGCAGCGGGGAGACAGGGGCTGGCTACACCTTC. Its protein is CASSGETGAGYTF.

V gene TRBV5-6 combines with J gene TRBJ1-4, with TRBD1 as a possible D gene (6 bases). Trimming took off 3 bases at V and 8 bases at J, with 23 bases between the two ends. Germline CDR1 SGHDT, CDR2 YYEEEE. The CDR3 runs 17 residues. CDR3 residues: CASSSSFEGGAGEKLFF. CDR3 coding DNA: TGTGCCAGCAGCTCCTCATTCGAGGGGGGGGCTGGGGAAAAACTGTTTTTT.